One T cell receptor beta chain is described in this entry. Authors' methods: Nucleated cell counts were estimated from reference gene primer amplification. TCRdb keeps only in-frame clones here, not all; method: immunoSEQ multiplex PCR. The V and J calls and clone size were taken over from that table, and D and trimming were inferred from the DNA. The sample lists under 55,000 clones, 80% occurring once. This CDR3 is 14 amino acids long. V lost 6 bases, J lost 0 bases, and 3 bases stayed unmatched. Germline lookup yields CDR1 MNHEY and CDR2 SMNVEV (reference sequence). The sample belongs to a study of blood T cell repertoires in COVID-19. Study context: COVID-19 samples from acute and convalescent phases originated in the United States, Italy and Spain. Sample material is recorded as cDNA or gDNA derived from T cells, B-cell-depleted T cells, or PBMCs.

Sequencing was performed on peripheral blood. The sequence was obtained from a man aged 65 to 79 with acute or convalescent COVID-19. The chain uses TRBV27 and TRBJ2-7; TRBD1 aligns across 9 bases. CDR3 amino acids: CASRRTGASYEQYF. The CDR3 DNA reads as TGTGCCAGCAGACGGACAGGGGCCTCCTACGAGCAGTACTTC.